This T cell receptor beta chain came from a study of PD-1 blockade in classical Hodgkin lymphoma. Findings and limits, study-wide: Complete responders' baseline diversity resembled that of newly diagnosed patients. Those patients who began receiving nivolumab less than 1 year after ASCT had lower diversity, and they were excluded. No one has yet defined what causes the repertoire differences, which may be disease activity or prior therapy. Baseline TCR diversity was reportedly lower in newly diagnosed patients than in healthy donors. It was reported as lower still in relapsed/refractory patients.

Every one of the patients relapsed after autologous stem cell transplantation (brentuximab vedotin exposure was variable). Germline V lookup: CDR1 LGHNA, CDR2 YSLEER. Trimming stripped 0 bases from V and 0 bases from J, with 6 bases between. The CDR3 spans 15 residues. As for this clone: The antigen is undetermined.

Clones were read by immunoSEQ multiplex PCR, and TCRdb kept only the in-frame ones, dropping some. Here the sample spans fewer than 45,000 clones, 70% to 90% being singletons. The sequence was obtained from a human donor with classical Hodgkin lymphoma. This chain connects TRBV4-3 to TRBJ1-5; D unclear. The input for sequencing was peripheral blood mononuclear cells (PBMCs), taken before the second cycle of nivolumab. The CDR3 DNA is TGCGCCAGCAGCCAAGATCTAAATAGCAATCAGCCCCAGCATTTT. Protein product: CASSQDLNSNQPQHF.